This T cell receptor (beta chain) was recovered during a study of CD8+CD57+ T cells in acquired aplastic anemia. Study background: The DNA of sorted CD4+ and CD8+ cells averaged 3.2 ug.

Study results and caveats: Patients shared some 29 CD8+ CDR3 sequences with controls.

Germline V CDR1 and CDR2: DFQATT, SNEGSKA (reference sequence). The CDR3 runs to 15 residues. With V trimmed by 6 bases and J by 0 bases, 9 bases remained unmatched. This clonotype was seen a few times. The antigen remains undetermined. Genomic DNA was employed as the template in profiling TCR beta VDJ and CDR3. TCRdb reprocessed the reads via MiXCR and lists one record per CDR3 protein. The repertoire consists of 100,000 to 130,000 distinct CDR3 sequences, with around 50% occurring once and the leading ten covering 25% to 35%. The V gene is TRBV20-1, the J gene TRBJ2-7; 9 positions match TRBD1. Sequencing used sorted CD4+, CD8+, or CD8+CD57+ T cells (not recorded which) from PBMCs. The sequence came from a human donor in good health, serving as a control. This CDR3 is CSAPGQGGSSYEQYF. The CDR3 coding sequence is TGCAGTGCCCCGGGACAGGGAGGAAGCTCCTACGAGCAGTACTTC.